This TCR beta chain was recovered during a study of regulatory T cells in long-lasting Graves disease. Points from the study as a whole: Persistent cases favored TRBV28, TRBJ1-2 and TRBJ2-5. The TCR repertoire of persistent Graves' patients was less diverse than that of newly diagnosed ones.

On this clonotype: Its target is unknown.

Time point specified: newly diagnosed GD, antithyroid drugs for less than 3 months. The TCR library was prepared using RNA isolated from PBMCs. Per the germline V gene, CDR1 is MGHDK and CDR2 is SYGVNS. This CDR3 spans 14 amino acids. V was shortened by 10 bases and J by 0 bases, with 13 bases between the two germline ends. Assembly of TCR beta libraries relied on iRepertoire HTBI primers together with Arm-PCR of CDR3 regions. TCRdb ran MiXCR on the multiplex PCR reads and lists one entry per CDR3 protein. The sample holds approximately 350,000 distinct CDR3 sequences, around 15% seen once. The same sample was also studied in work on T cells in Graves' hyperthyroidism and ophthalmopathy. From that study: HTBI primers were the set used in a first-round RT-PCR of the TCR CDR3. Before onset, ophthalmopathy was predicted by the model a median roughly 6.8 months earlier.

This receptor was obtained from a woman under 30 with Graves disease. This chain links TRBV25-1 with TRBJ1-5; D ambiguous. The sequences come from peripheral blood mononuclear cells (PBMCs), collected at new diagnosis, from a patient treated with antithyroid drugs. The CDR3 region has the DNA TGTGCCACCGAAACTACTTATAGCAATCAGCCCCAGCATTTT. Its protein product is CATETTYSNQPQHF.